The 12 T cell receptor beta chains given below trace back to one sample, sequenced in a study of blood T cell repertoires in COVID-19. Repertoires were generated with immunoSEQ multiplex PCR, while TCRdb's copy carries only in-frame clones and drops some. In the table there are around 260,000 clones, roughly 85% of which are singletons. Material: peripheral blood. All receptors derive from a young woman with active or convalescent COVID-19.

This chain joins TRBV6-2 or TRBV6-3 and TRBJ2-5; D is undetermined. CDR3 size: 13 residues. V was cut by 1 base and J by 7 bases, with 10 bases left in between. Germline-derived CDR1 and CDR2 are MNHEY and SVGEGT. This chain's CDR3 is CASSYYNVGTQYF. The DNA of the CDR3 is TGTGCCAGCAGTTACTATAACGTCGGGACCCAGTACTTC.

The DNA for the CDR3 is TGTGCCAGCTCCCCTCAGACAGGGGGCGTTGAAAAACTGTTTTTT. Amino acids: CASSPQTGGVEKLFF. This chain joins TRBV18 and TRBJ1-4; 10 bases match TRBD1. The germline V gene has CDR1 KGHSH and CDR2 LQKENI. V shed 6 bases and J 7 bases; nucleotides not matched to a gene: 8. The CDR3 totals 15 residues.

This clone was counted once. The CDR3 nucleotides are TGTGCCAGCACTACAAGGCGGTACTCTGGAAACACCATATATTTT. As protein: CASTTRRYSGNTIYF. The chain has TRBV5-6 and TRBJ1-3; D remains unclear. CDR3 length: 15 residues. Trimming took 6 bases from V and 0 from J, leaving 13 bases between them. The germline V gene has CDR1 SGHDT and CDR2 YYEEEE.

The genes are TRBV2 and TRBJ2-6; TRBD1 aligns across 10 bases. The CDR3 loop spans 17 amino acids. Germline V lookup: CDR1 SNHLY, CDR2 FYNNEI. After removal of 6 bases from V and 4 bases from J, the junction contained 9 bases not matched to a gene. This CDR3 is CASSAGTGVRGANVLTF. Written as DNA, the CDR3 is TGTGCCAGCAGCGCCGGGACAGGGGTACGAGGGGCCAACGTCCTGACTTTC. The whole variable domain, filled in from reference TRBV2 and TRBJ2-6, reads EPEVTQTPSHQVTQMGQEVILRCVPISNHLYFYWYRQILGQKVEFLVSFYNNEISEKSEIFDDQFSVERPDGSNFTLKIRSTKLEDSAMYFCASSAGTGVRGANVLTFGAGSRLTVL.

This clone showed up just once. The chain uses TRBV6-5 and TRBJ1-6; no firm D call. CDR1 is MNHEY, CDR2 SVGAGI, per germline. Trimming shortened V by 7 bases and J by 9 bases, and 13 bases separated the two germline ends. The CDR3 runs 13 residues. CDR3 coding DNA: TGTGCCAGCATGAGGGTGGGGAGTTCACCCCTCCACTTT. Residues: CASMRVGSSPLHF.

The genes are TRBV6-5 and TRBJ1-2; tentatively, D is TRBD1 (6 bases). V lost 9 bases, J lost 5 bases, and 10 bases lay in between. The CDR3 runs to 11 residues. Germline CDR1 MNHEY, CDR2 SVGAGI. In nucleotides, the CDR3 is TGTGCCAGTACACAGGGATATGGCTACACCTTC. Translating gives CASTQGYGYTF.

The chain links TRBV29-1 to TRBJ1-4; tentative D call: TRBD1 (5 bases). The CDR3 is 13 residues long. The germline V gene encodes CDR1 SQVTM and CDR2 ANQGSEA. The V gene lost 6 bases and the J gene lost 2 bases, with 10 bases spanning the gap. The CDR3 region is CSVRGGTNEKLFF. DNA of the CDR3: TGCAGCGTAAGGGGAGGCACTAATGAAAAACTGTTTTTT.

V is TRBV27 and J is TRBJ1-1, with D tentatively TRBD1 (5 bases). CDR1 MNHEY and CDR2 SMNVEV come from the germline V gene (reference sequence). V was pared by 6 bases and J by 6 bases, with 17 bases between. This CDR3 comprises 14 residues. The CDR3 protein is CASSLLGLGAEAFF. CDR3 nucleotides: TGTGCCAGCAGCCTACTGGGACTAGGCGCTGAAGCTTTCTTT.

This clone was detected only once. The chain employs TRBV7-9 and TRBJ2-2, with 8 bases lining up with TRBD2. CDR1 is SEHNR and CDR2 is FQNEAQ in the germline V gene (reference sequence). The CDR3 is 15 amino acids. After removal of 5 bases from V and 7 bases from J, the junction contained 9 bases not matched to a gene. DNA for the CDR3: TGTGCCAGCAGCCTAGGGGGACTAGGAGGCGGGGAGCTGTTTTTT. Translating it yields CASSLGGLGGGELFF. Combining the CDR3 with reference TRBV7-9 and TRBJ2-2 gives the whole variable domain DTGVSQNPRHKITKRGQNVTFRCDPISEHNRLYWYRQTLGQGPEFLTYFQNEAQLEKSRLLSDRFSAERPKGSFSTLEIQRTEQGDSAMYLCASSLGGLGGGELFFGEGSRLTVL.

The chain uses TRBV5-6 and TRBJ2-3, with 8 nucleotides matching TRBD2. Germline CDR1 and CDR2: SGHDT and YYEEEE. This CDR3 has 15 residues. With V trimmed by 2 bases and J by 4 bases, 6 bases remained unmatched. The DNA of the CDR3 is TGTGCCAGCAGCTTAATAGCGGGGTCCCCAGATACGCAGTATTTT. Translated, it gives CASSLIAGSPDTQYF.

This clone was observed once. This rearrangement joins TRBV5-1 to TRBJ2-1; weak D call: TRBD2 (5 bases). V lost 2 bases to trimming and J lost 4 bases, with 19 bases between them. The CDR3 has 17 amino acids. CDR1 is SGHRS, CDR2 YFSETQ, per germline. CDR3 in amino acids: CASSFRGSQQPYNEQFF. The CDR3 DNA sequence: TGCGCCAGCAGCTTTCGGGGATCCCAACAACCTTACAATGAGCAGTTCTTC.

The chain employs TRBV5-1 and TRBJ1-4; 7 bases agree with TRBD1. The length of the CDR3 is 14 residues. Germline V gene sequence: CDR1 SGHRS, CDR2 YFSETQ. V trimming: 1 base; J trimming: 7 bases; junction bases outside the gene matches: 4. The CDR3 loop is CASSLKGASEKLFF. In DNA, the CDR3 is TGCGCCAGCAGCTTGAAGGGGGCGAGTGAAAAACTGTTTTTT.